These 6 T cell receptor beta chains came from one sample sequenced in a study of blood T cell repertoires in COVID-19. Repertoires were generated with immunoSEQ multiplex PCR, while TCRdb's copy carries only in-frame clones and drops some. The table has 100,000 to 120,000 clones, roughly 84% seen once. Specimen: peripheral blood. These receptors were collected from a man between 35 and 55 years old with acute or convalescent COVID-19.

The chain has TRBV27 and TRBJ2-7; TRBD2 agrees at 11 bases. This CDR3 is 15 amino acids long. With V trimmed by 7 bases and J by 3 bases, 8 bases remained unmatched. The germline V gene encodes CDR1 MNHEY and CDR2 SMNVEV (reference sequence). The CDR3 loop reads CASNPRLAGLYEQYF. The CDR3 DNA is TGTGCCAGCAATCCAAGACTAGCGGGGCTCTACGAGCAGTACTTC.

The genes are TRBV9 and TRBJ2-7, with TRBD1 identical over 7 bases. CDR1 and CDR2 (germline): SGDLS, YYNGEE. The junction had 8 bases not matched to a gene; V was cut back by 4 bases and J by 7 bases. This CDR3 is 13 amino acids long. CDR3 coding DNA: TGTGCCAGCAGCCACCCAGACAGGGTTGAGCAGTACTTC. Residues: CASSHPDRVEQYF.

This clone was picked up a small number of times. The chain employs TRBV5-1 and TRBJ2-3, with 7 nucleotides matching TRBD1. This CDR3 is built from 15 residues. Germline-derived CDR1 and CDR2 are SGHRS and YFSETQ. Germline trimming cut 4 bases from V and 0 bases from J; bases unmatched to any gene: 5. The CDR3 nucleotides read TGCGCCAGCAGCCAAACAGGGGACAGCACAGATACGCAGTATTTT. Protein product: CASSQTGDSTDTQYF.

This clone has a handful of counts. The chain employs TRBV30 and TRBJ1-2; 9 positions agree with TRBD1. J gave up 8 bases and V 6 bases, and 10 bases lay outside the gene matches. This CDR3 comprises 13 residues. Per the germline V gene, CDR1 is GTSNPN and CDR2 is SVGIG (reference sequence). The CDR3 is CACPDRGVKGYTF. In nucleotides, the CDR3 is TGTGCCTGCCCGGACAGGGGCGTCAAAGGCTACACCTTC.

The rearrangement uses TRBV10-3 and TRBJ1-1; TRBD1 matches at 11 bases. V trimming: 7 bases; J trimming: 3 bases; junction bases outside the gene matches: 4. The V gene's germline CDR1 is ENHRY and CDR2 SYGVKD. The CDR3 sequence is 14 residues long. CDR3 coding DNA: TGTGCCATCAAAGAGGGACAGGGGGACACTGAAGCTTTCTTT. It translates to CAIKEGQGDTEAFF.

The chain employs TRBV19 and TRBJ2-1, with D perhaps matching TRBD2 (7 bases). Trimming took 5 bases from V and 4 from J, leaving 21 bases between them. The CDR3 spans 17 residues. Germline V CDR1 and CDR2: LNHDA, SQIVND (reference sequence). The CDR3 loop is CASSSLQGGGFYNEQFF. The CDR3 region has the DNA TGTGCCAGTAGTTCCCTCCAGGGAGGGGGTTTTTACAATGAGCAGTTCTTC. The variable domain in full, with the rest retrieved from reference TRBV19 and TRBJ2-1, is DGGITQSPKYLFRKEGQNVTLSCEQNLNHDAMYWYRQDPGQGLRLIYYSQIVNDFQKGDIAEGYSVSREKKESFPLTVTSAQKNPTAFYLCASSSLQGGGFYNEQFFGPGTRLTVL.